These 26 T cell receptor beta chains were sequenced from one sample in a study of T cells after yellow fever vaccination. TCRdb used MiXCR to reprocess the 5' RACE reads, holding one entry per CDR3 protein. Altogether about 340,000 distinct CDR3 sequences are present, 4% being singletons, with the ten largest covering roughly a quarter. The sample in question was PBMCs, obtained 5 days after the yellow fever booster vaccination. The receptors derive from a man aged 18 to 29 who received the YFV17D yellow fever vaccine.

This clonotype was found a few times. The chain couples TRBV7-9 to TRBJ2-5, with 7 bases aligning to TRBD1. The germline gives CDR1 SEHNR, CDR2 FQNEAQ (reference sequence). J lost 1 base, V lost 5 bases, and 7 bases had no gene match. The CDR3 is 15 amino acids. CDR3 protein: CASSLRGQPQETQYF. DNA for the CDR3: TGTGCCAGCAGCCTTAGGGGACAGCCCCAAGAGACCCAGTACTTC.

The chain uses TRBV12-3 or TRBV12-4 and TRBJ1-1; D uncertain. The CDR3 is 14 residues long. V lost 6 bases and J lost 1, with 12 bases in between. The CDR3 DNA follows: TGTGCCAGCAGCCGACAACGACCGAACACTGAAGCTTTCTTT. Translating it yields CASSRQRPNTEAFF.

This rearrangement joins TRBV20-1 to TRBJ2-1, with 7 positions matching TRBD1. The V segment lost 2 bases and the J segment 1 base; nucleotides outside the gene matches: 5. Per the germline V gene, CDR1 is DFQATT and CDR2 is SNEGSKA (reference sequence). The CDR3 loop spans 15 amino acids. CDR3 DNA: TGCAGTGCTAGATCAGACAGGGAATCCTACAATGAGCAGTTCTTC. It specifies CSARSDRESYNEQFF.

This clonotype was counted between two and nine times. CDR3 nucleotide sequence: TGTGCCAGCAGTAGTATCGAAGAGACCCAGTACTTC. It is translated as CASSSIEETQYF. This chain connects TRBV28 to TRBJ2-5; no reliable D call. The CDR3 runs 12 residues. The germline V gene has CDR1 MDHEN and CDR2 SYDVKM. V shed 5 bases and J shed 3 bases, with 7 bases lying between them.

This clonotype showed up many times. This chain joins TRBV20-1 and TRBJ1-2, with TRBD1 matching over 7 bases. J lost 2 bases, V lost 3 bases, and 3 bases had no gene match. The CDR3 spans 13 residues. Germline-derived CDR1 and CDR2 are DFQATT and SNEGSKA (reference sequence). The CDR3 loop is CSASHRGNYGYTF. Here the CDR3 DNA reads TGCAGTGCTAGTCACAGGGGCAACTATGGCTACACCTTC.

This clonotype showed up just a few times. The chain carries TRBV25-1 and TRBJ1-1; 8 bases are a match to TRBD1. Germline V CDR1 and CDR2: MGHDK, SYGVNS. J lost 0 bases, V lost 0 bases, and 6 bases had no gene match. The CDR3 extends over 17 amino acids. In DNA form, the CDR3 reads TGTGCCAGCAGTGAATACCCGGACAGGGCCATGAACACTGAAGCTTTCTTT. Translated, it gives CASSEYPDRAMNTEAFF.

About this clonotype: Given a much more abundant clone one base away, this may be a read error. The gene calls are TRBV10-3 and TRBJ2-3; 10 positions agree with TRBD2. CDR3 length: 15 amino acids. V was pared by 2 bases and J by 4 bases, with 3 bases of the junction left unmatched. The germline CDR1 and CDR2 sequences are ENHRY and SYGVKD. DNA for the CDR3: TGTGCCATCAGTGAGAGGACTAGCGGATCAGATACGCAGTATTTT. Its translation is CAISERTSGSDTQYF.

This clonotype was found a few times. V and J are TRBV19 and TRBJ1-1; a possible D gene is TRBD1 (6 bases). CDR1 LNHDA and CDR2 SQIVND come from the germline V gene (reference sequence). The CDR3 runs 16 residues. Trimming removed 0 bases at V and 0 bases at J, with 11 bases between. The chain's CDR3 is CASSIDSGTLNTEAFF. For the CDR3, the DNA is TGTGCCAGTAGTATAGACTCCGGGACATTGAACACTGAAGCTTTCTTT.

This clonotype was found many times. The rearrangement links TRBV28 to TRBJ2-3; no reliable D call. V was trimmed by 5 bases and J by 2 bases, leaving 5 bases between them. The length of the CDR3 is 12 residues. In germline, CDR1 is MDHEN, CDR2 SYDVKM. The CDR3 nucleotides are TGTGCCAGCAGTCAAAACACAGATACGCAGTATTTT. It encodes CASSQNTDTQYF.

This rearrangement joins TRBV19 to TRBJ2-1; D might be TRBD2 (5 bases). CDR1 is LNHDA, CDR2 SQIVND, per germline (reference sequence). The CDR3 sequence is 11 residues long. V dropped 11 bases and J dropped 7 bases, with 12 bases sitting between them. In DNA, the CDR3 is TGTGCCCGAAAAACGGGGAATGAGCAGTTCTTC. It specifies CARKTGNEQFF.

This clonotype was seen a handful of times. The chain links TRBV28 to TRBJ2-3, with TRBD1 as a possible D gene (6 bases). The CDR3 consists of 16 residues. Trimming pared 6 bases from V and 7 bases from J, leaving 23 bases between. Germline loops: CDR1 MDHEN, CDR2 SYDVKM. CDR3 nucleotide sequence: TGTGCCAGCAGACCAGTGGGGGCTGGAGGTTCCCATACGCAGTATTTT. The encoded protein is CASRPVGAGGSHTQYF.

The CDR3 region is CASSQGTGMYPDTQYF. As DNA, the CDR3 is TGCGCCAGCAGCCAGGGGACAGGGATGTATCCAGATACGCAGTATTTT. The chain carries TRBV4-1 and TRBJ2-3; TRBD1 agrees at 9 bases. CDR3 length: 16 amino acids. The V gene's germline CDR1 is MGHRA and CDR2 YSYEKL. V shed 3 bases and J 4 bases; nucleotides not matched to a gene: 8.

This clonotype was counted many times. This chain links TRBV7-9 with TRBJ1-1; D is possibly TRBD1 (6 bases). The V and J ends lost 5 bases and 9 bases respectively, with 16 bases between them. CDR3 length equals 13 residues. The germline gives CDR1 SEHNR, CDR2 FQNEAQ (reference sequence). This CDR3 reads CASSLPGAQKAFF. The CDR3 nucleotides are TGTGCCAGCAGCCTCCCAGGGGCGCAGAAAGCTTTCTTT.

A few counts support this clonotype. The chain employs TRBV5-8 and TRBJ2-1; 7 nucleotides match TRBD1. Germline V lookup: CDR1 SGHTS, CDR2 YDEGEE. Trimming at V came to 1 base and at J to 3 bases, leaving 1 base not matched to a gene. This CDR3 is 14 amino acids long. The CDR3 reads CASSLRDSYNEQFF. CDR3 nucleotide sequence: TGTGCCAGCAGCTTGCGGGACAGCTACAATGAGCAGTTCTTC.

In this sample, this clonotype turned up many times. V is TRBV27 and J is TRBJ2-3; unclear D gene. V was cut by 1 base and J by 6 bases, with 5 bases left in between. Germline V gene sequence: CDR1 MNHEY, CDR2 SMNVEV (reference sequence). The CDR3 contains 12 residues. CDR3 DNA sequence: TGTGCCAGCAGTTTATTTGGCGATACGCAGTATTTT. Amino acid sequence: CASSLFGDTQYF.

Ten or more counts support this clonotype. The chain joins TRBV5-1 to TRBJ2-5, with 8 nucleotides matching TRBD1. The length of the CDR3 is 14 residues. Germline V CDR1 and CDR2: SGHRS, YFSETQ. V was clipped by 0 bases and J by 5 bases; unmatched bases: 3. CDR3 in DNA: TGCGCCAGCAGCTTGGGGACAGGGTACGAGACCCAGTACTTC. Amino acid sequence: CASSLGTGYETQYF.

This clonotype was counted only a few times. V and J are TRBV12-3 or TRBV12-4 and TRBJ1-5; D ambiguous. This CDR3 contains 14 residues. Between the trimmed V and J ends, which lost 6 bases and 4 bases, there was a span of 13 bases. The chain's CDR3 is CASSWTLGNQPQHF. The CDR3, as DNA: TGTGCCAGCAGCTGGACTCTGGGGAATCAGCCCCAGCATTTT.

This clonotype has a handful of counts. This chain links TRBV18 with TRBJ2-5, with no clear D. The CDR3 is 15 residues long. The V gene's germline CDR1 is KGHSH and CDR2 LQKENI. Between the trimmed V and J ends, which lost 1 base and 5 bases, there was a span of 14 bases. CDR3 protein: CASSPLLEIRETQYF. As DNA, the CDR3 is TGTGCCAGCTCACCACTGTTGGAAATCAGGGAGACCCAGTACTTC.

At least ten counts were recorded for this clonotype. The V and J genes are TRBV14 and TRBJ2-1, with 12 bases fitting TRBD1. The J segment lost 6 bases and the V segment lost 2 bases, leaving 5 bases of the junction unmatched. The CDR3 sequence is 16 residues long. From germline, CDR1 is SGHDN and CDR2 FVKESK. The DNA of the CDR3 is TGTGCCAGCAGCCAACGTGGGACAGGGGGCTTCAATGAGCAGTTCTTC. As protein: CASSQRGTGGFNEQFF.

V is TRBV2 and J is TRBJ2-7; D is unclear. This CDR3 spans 12 amino acids. Germline values: CDR1 SNHLY, CDR2 FYNNEI. Trimming took off 3 bases at V and 2 bases at J, with 5 bases between the two ends. Here the CDR3 DNA reads TGTGCCAGCAGTGAGACGCCCTACGAGCAGTACTTC. This gives the protein CASSETPYEQYF.

This chain joins TRBV11-3 and TRBJ1-1, with D possibly matching TRBD1 (5 bases). Trimming took 0 bases from V and 0 from J, leaving 8 bases between them. The CDR3 consists of 15 residues. The germline V gene has CDR1 SGHNT and CDR2 YENEEA. For the CDR3, the DNA is TGTGCCAGCAGCTTAGACCACAGGATGAACACTGAAGCTTTCTTT. Translating it yields CASSLDHRMNTEAFF.

This clonotype showed up just a few times. V and J are TRBV7-9 and TRBJ2-5; D possibly corresponds to TRBD1 (6 bases). CDR1 is SEHNR, CDR2 FQNEAQ, per germline (reference sequence). V shed 3 bases and J shed 5 bases, with 10 bases lying between them. The CDR3 runs 13 residues. The chain's CDR3 is CASSFSGDETQYF. As DNA, the CDR3 is TGTGCCAGCAGCTTTTCAGGGGACGAGACCCAGTACTTC. Looking up the rest from reference TRBV7-9 and TRBJ2-5 gives the full variable domain: DTGVSQNPRHKITKRGQNVTFRCDPISEHNRLYWYRQTLGQGPEFLTYFQNEAQLEKSRLLSDRFSAERPKGSFSTLEIQRTEQGDSAMYLCASSFSGDETQYFGPGTRLLVL.

This clonotype has ten or more counts. This chain joins TRBV10-1 and TRBJ2-3; 12 nucleotides line up with TRBD2. The CDR3 totals 19 residues. Germline CDR1 and CDR2: WNHNN and SYGVQD (reference sequence). V lost 6 bases and J lost 2; bases outside the gene matches: 15. This chain's CDR3 is CASSENYSTSGGNTDTQYF. In nucleotides, the CDR3 is TGCGCCAGCAGCGAAAATTACTCGACTAGCGGGGGCAACACAGATACGCAGTATTTT.

This clonotype was recorded at least ten times. The chain recombines TRBV5-1 with TRBJ2-3; TRBD2 matches at 7 bases. The CDR3 has 15 amino acids. Germline loops: CDR1 SGHRS, CDR2 YFSETQ. V dropped 2 bases and J dropped 6; count of bases not matched to a gene: 9. The CDR3 DNA reads TGCGCCAGCAGCTTCATAGCGGGCCCAAGGGATACGCAGTATTTT. This sequence encodes CASSFIAGPRDTQYF.

This clonotype has a count of ten or more. The chain is built from TRBV6-6 and TRBJ2-1; the D is unclear. This CDR3 is built from 12 residues. V was shortened by 5 bases and J by 5 bases, with 7 bases between the two germline ends. Looked up from germline, CDR1 is MNHNY and CDR2 is SVGAGI (reference sequence). CDR3 amino acids: CASSPADNEQFF. The CDR3 DNA sequence: TGTGCCAGCAGTCCCGCTGACAATGAGCAGTTCTTC.

The gene calls are TRBV4-1 and TRBJ2-2; D is undetermined. The length of the CDR3 is 15 residues. Looked up from germline, CDR1 is MGHRA and CDR2 is YSYEKL. V dropped 0 bases and J dropped 6 bases, with 11 bases sitting between them. CDR3 nucleotide sequence: TGCGCCAGCAGCCAAGACCCAATTTTTTCCGGGGAGCTGTTTTTT. Encoded protein: CASSQDPIFSGELFF.